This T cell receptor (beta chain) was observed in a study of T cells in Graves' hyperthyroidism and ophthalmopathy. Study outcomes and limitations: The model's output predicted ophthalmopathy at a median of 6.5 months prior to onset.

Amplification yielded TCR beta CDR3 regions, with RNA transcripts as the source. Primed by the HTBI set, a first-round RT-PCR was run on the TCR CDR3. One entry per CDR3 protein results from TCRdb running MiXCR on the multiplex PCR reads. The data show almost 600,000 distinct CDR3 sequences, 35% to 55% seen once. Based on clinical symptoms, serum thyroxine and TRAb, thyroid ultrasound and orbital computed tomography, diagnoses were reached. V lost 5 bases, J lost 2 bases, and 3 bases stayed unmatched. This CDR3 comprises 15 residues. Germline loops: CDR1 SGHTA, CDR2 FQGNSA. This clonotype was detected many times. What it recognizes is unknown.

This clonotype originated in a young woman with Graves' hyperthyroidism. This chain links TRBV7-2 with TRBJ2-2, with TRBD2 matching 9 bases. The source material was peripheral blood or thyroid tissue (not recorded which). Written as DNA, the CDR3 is TGTGCCAGCAGCCAGGGACTAGCAAACACCGGGGAGCTGTTTTTT. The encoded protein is CASSQGLANTGELFF.